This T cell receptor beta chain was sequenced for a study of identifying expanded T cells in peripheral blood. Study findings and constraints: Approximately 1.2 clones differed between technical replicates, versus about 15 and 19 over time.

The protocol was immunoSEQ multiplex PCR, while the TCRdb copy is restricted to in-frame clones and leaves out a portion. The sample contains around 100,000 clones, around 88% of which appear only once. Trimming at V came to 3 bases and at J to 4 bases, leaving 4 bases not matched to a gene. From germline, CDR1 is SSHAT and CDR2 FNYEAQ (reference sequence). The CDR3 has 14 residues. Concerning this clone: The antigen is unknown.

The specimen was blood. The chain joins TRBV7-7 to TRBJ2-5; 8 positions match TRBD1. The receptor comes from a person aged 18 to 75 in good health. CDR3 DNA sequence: TGTGCCAGCAGCTTCCCGGGGACAGGAGAGACCCAGTACTTC. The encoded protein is CASSFPGTGETQYF.